This TCR beta chain was profiled in a study of blood T cell repertoires in COVID-19. Study summary: T cells, B-cell-depleted T cells, or PBMCs provided the cDNA or gDNA that served as material.

This CDR3 contains 14 residues. Per the germline V gene, CDR1 is SNHLY and CDR2 is FYNNEI. Trimming cost V 5 bases and J 2 bases; bases outside gene matches: 5. Per the original methods: Estimates of nucleated cell counts were drawn from the amplification of reference gene primers. Clones were sequenced by immunoSEQ multiplex PCR, and TCRdb holds only the in-frame ones, with some missing. The V and J calls and clone size were taken over from that table, and D and trimming were inferred from the DNA. The top ten clones hold roughly 8% of a sample with about 140,000 clones, roughly 80% of them seen once.

The sequenced sample was peripheral blood. J is TRBJ1-1 and V is TRBV2, with 7 bases identical to TRBD1. This receptor was obtained from a human donor in a cohort sampled during active COVID-19. DNA for the CDR3: TGTGCCAGCAGTACTCGGGACAGTAACACTGAAGCTTTCTTT. Residues: CASSTRDSNTEAFF.